This TCR beta chain originates from a study of read filtering for tumor transcriptome and immune sequencing. Background on the study: Patients were about 17 male and approximately 15 female, mean age 65.9 years, range about 40 to 85.

The CDR3 contains 13 residues. V was shortened by 7 bases and J by 8 bases, with 18 bases between the two germline ends. Germline V lookup: CDR1 SQVTM, CDR2 ANQGSEA. This clonotype was seen just once. The library was built from about 400 ng RNA with molecular barcoded adaptors for alpha/delta and beta/gamma chains. TCRdb re-analysed the reads in MiXCR, keeping a single row per CDR3 protein. Found here are approximately 2,500 distinct CDR3 sequences, 65% of them singletons; the top ten hold about 28%. Sequencing input: a population of CD138-negative cells sorted from bone marrow. J is TRBJ2-1 and V is TRBV29-1, with D possibly being TRBD2 (6 bases). The receptor comes from a donor aged 40 or older with multiple myeloma. This table probably holds off-target reads from a library built for another chain. This CDR3 reads CSGRGGGLDEQFF. In nucleotides, the CDR3 is TGCAGCGGCCGTGGCGGAGGGCTCGATGAGCAGTTCTTC.